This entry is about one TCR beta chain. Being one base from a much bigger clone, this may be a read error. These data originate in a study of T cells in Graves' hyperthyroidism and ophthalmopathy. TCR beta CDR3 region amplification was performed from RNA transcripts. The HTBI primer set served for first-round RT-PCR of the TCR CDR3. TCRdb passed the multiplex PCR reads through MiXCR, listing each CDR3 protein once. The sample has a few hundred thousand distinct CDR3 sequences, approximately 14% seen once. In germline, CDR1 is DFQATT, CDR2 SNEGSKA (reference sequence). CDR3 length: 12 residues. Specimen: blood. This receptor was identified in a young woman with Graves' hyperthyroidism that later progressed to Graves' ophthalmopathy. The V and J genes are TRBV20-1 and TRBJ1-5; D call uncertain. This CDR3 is CSAKMGNQPRHF. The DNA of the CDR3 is TGCAGTGCTAAAATGGGAAATCAGCCCCGGCATTTT.